What follows are 11 T cell receptor beta chains derived from one specimen sequenced in a study of identical twins. TCRdb reanalysed the 5' RACE reads using MiXCR and keeps one entry per CDR3 protein. Among fewer than 500,000 distinct CDR3 sequences listed, around an eighth were seen once. These data were also reused for a study on yellow fever vaccine responses in identical twins.

Sequenced material: CD4+ T cells sorted from blood. The receptors come from a woman in her late teens or twenties in good health.

The V gene is TRBV27, the J gene TRBJ2-7; TRBD2 might be the D (6 bases). The CDR3 runs to 14 residues. The germline gives CDR1 MNHEY, CDR2 SMNVEV (reference sequence). V was clipped by 2 bases and J by 6 bases, with 14 bases between them. CDR3 in amino acids: CASSLMRRAPEQYF. CDR3 DNA sequence: TGTGCCAGCAGTTTAATGCGGAGGGCTCCCGAGCAGTACTTC.

This clonotype has a handful of counts. The genes are TRBV20-1 and TRBJ1-1; a weak D match, TRBD1 (5 bases). The CDR3 consists of 13 residues. The V gene's germline CDR1 is DFQATT and CDR2 SNEGSKA (reference sequence). The V and J ends lost 0 bases and 9 bases respectively, with 14 bases between them. The CDR3 sequence: CSARDYRRVKAFF. CDR3 DNA sequence: TGCAGTGCTAGAGATTACAGGAGGGTGAAAGCTTTCTTT.

This chain links TRBV11-2 with TRBJ2-1; D unresolved. Germline V gene lookup returns CDR1 SGHAT and CDR2 FQNNGV. CDR3 length equals 13 residues. Trimming took off 5 bases at V and 2 bases at J, with 7 bases between the two ends. In DNA form, the CDR3 reads TGTGCCAGCAGCCTTATGACCTACAATGAGCAGTTCTTC. Encoded protein: CASSLMTYNEQFF.

This clonotype was seen more than once but under ten times. The chain employs TRBV28 and TRBJ2-5; D unclear. Trimming stripped 3 bases from V and 4 bases from J, with 12 bases between. The CDR3 is made up of 14 amino acids. Looked up from germline, CDR1 is MDHEN and CDR2 is SYDVKM. CDR3: CASSFSPWAETQYF. As DNA, the CDR3 is TGTGCCAGCAGTTTCTCACCTTGGGCAGAGACCCAGTACTTC.

This clonotype was seen a handful of times. The CDR3 DNA is TGTGCCAGCAGTCTCGCGGGGGTTGGTAATGAGCAGTTCTTC. Translated: CASSLAGVGNEQFF. This chain joins TRBV12-3 or TRBV12-4 and TRBJ2-1; 7 bases align to TRBD2. V lost 5 bases and J lost 7; bases outside the gene matches: 8. The CDR3 is 14 amino acids.

The chain combines TRBV12-3 or TRBV12-4 with TRBJ2-1; TRBD2 agrees at 7 bases. The CDR3 consists of 14 residues. V gave up 6 bases and J gave up 3 bases; unmatched junction bases: 5. This CDR3 is CASRIAGSYNEQFF. DNA for the CDR3: TGTGCCAGCAGGATAGCGGGTAGCTACAATGAGCAGTTCTTC.

The chain combines TRBV18 with TRBJ1-1; D not resolved. Germline V gene sequence: CDR1 KGHSH, CDR2 LQKENI. V shed 0 bases and J shed 7 bases, with 9 bases lying between them. The CDR3 runs 13 residues. CDR3 sequence reads: CASSPPGSLEAFF. The CDR3, as DNA: TGTGCCAGCTCACCACCGGGGAGCCTTGAAGCTTTCTTT.

The chain has TRBV6-2 or TRBV6-3 and TRBJ2-2; no clear D. The CDR3 totals 13 residues. With 6 bases removed from V and 6 bases from J, the gap between germline ends came to 11 bases. Germline CDR1 is MNHEY and CDR2 is SVGEGT. The CDR3 DNA is TGTGCCAGCAGCCACGGATATGCCGGGGAGCTGTTTTTT. It encodes CASSHGYAGELFF.

The chain employs TRBV6-5 and TRBJ2-4; maybe TRBD2 (6 bases). CDR1 and CDR2 (germline): MNHEY, SVGAGI. The CDR3 extends over 15 amino acids. V gave up 4 bases and J gave up 6 bases, with 16 bases separating them. The CDR3 DNA reads as TGTGCCAGCAGTTCCCTCCTAGGGGAGGCAAACATTCAGTACTTC. This codes for CASSSLLGEANIQYF.

This clonotype came up a few times. The V call is TRBV5-1, the J call TRBJ2-5, with D possibly being TRBD1 (5 bases). The germline gives CDR1 SGHRS, CDR2 YFSETQ. This CDR3 comprises 14 residues. Trimming removed 1 base at V and 4 bases at J, with 11 bases between. The CDR3, as DNA: TGCGCCAGCAGCTTGTACCTAGACAGAGAGACCCAGTACTTC. Translated: CASSLYLDRETQYF.

V gene TRBV6-5 combines with J gene TRBJ2-1; D remains ambiguous. The V gene's germline CDR1 is MNHEY and CDR2 SVGAGI. The V end lost 0 bases, the J end lost 0 bases, and 12 bases lay between the germline ends. There are 17 residues in the CDR3. CDR3 sequence: CASSYSKFRSSYNEQFF. The CDR3 coding sequence is TGTGCCAGCAGTTACTCGAAGTTCAGGTCCTCCTACAATGAGCAGTTCTTC.